The 21 T cell receptor beta chains reported below all come from one sample, sequenced in a study of STAT5B mutations in CD4+ large granular lymphocyte leukemia. Generated by immunoSEQ multiplex PCR, the TCRdb table keeps only in-frame clones and is missing some. The repertoire consists of 30,000 to 40,000 clones, with roughly 71% occurring once and the leading ten covering 2.5% to 3%. What was sequenced was CD4+ T cells from blood buffy coats. The receptors were gathered from a human donor in good health.

The chain is built from TRBV6-6 and TRBJ2-7; 9 nucleotides align to TRBD2. Germline-derived CDR1 and CDR2 are MNHNY and SVGAGI (reference sequence). The ends lost 8 bases at V and 6 bases at J; junction bases unmatched: 11. CDR3 length: 14 residues. The CDR3 sequence: CASAGTRGGFEQYF. As DNA, the CDR3 is TGTGCCAGCGCAGGGACGCGGGGGGGGTTCGAGCAGTACTTC.

The gene calls are TRBV5-4 and TRBJ1-5; the D is unclear. The CDR3 is 14 residues long. Trimming cost V 5 bases and J 1 base, with 10 bases left between them. Germline CDR1 reads SGHNT; CDR2 reads YYREEE (reference sequence). The CDR3 spells CASSNQGSNQPQHF. As DNA, the CDR3 is TGTGCCAGCAGTAACCAAGGGAGCAATCAGCCCCAGCATTTT. The full variable domain, with the rest looked up from reference TRBV5-4 and TRBJ1-5, is ETGVTQSPTHLIKTRGQQVTLRCSSQSGHNTVSWYQQALGQGPQFIFQYYREEENGRGNFPPRFSGLQFPNYSSELNVNALELDDSALYLCASSNQGSNQPQHFGDGTRLSIL.

The chain carries TRBV29-1 and TRBJ1-2; weak D call: TRBD1 (5 bases). Germline V lookup: CDR1 SQVTM, CDR2 ANQGSEA. V dropped 6 bases and J dropped 0 bases, with 8 bases sitting between them. This CDR3 has 12 residues. Here the CDR3 reads CSVTVSNYGYTF. CDR3 sequence (DNA): TGCAGCGTGACAGTTTCTAACTATGGCTACACCTTC.

The chain joins TRBV18 to TRBJ1-2; D possibly corresponds to TRBD1 (5 bases). CDR1 is KGHSH and CDR2 is LQKENI in the germline V gene. The CDR3 consists of 15 residues. The germline V and J ends were trimmed by 1 base and 0 bases, with 9 bases remaining between them. In DNA, the CDR3 is TGTGCCAGCTCACCACGTCAGGGCTCTAACTATGGCTACACCTTC. This sequence encodes CASSPRQGSNYGYTF. Full variable domain (rest looked up from reference TRBV18 and TRBJ1-2): NAGVMQNPRHLVRRRGQEARLRCSPMKGHSHVYWYRQLPEEGLKFMVYLQKENIIDESGMPKERFSAEFPKEGPSILRIQQVVRGDSAAYFCASSPRQGSNYGYTFGSGTRLTVV.

A few counts support this clone. The J gene is TRBJ1-4, the V gene TRBV19; 9 nucleotides align to TRBD1. CDR3 size: 16 residues. V shed 4 bases and J 7 bases; nucleotides not matched to a gene: 10. Germline CDR1 reads LNHDA; CDR2 reads SQIVND (reference sequence). In DNA form, the CDR3 reads TGTGCCAGTAGTAGACGACAGGGGGGGCGCGTTGAAAAACTGTTTTTT. Protein sequence: CASSRRQGGRVEKLFF.

The chain combines TRBV6-5 with TRBJ1-1; D unclear. Looked up from germline, CDR1 is MNHEY and CDR2 is SVGAGI. The germline V and J ends were trimmed by 2 bases and 4 bases, with 14 bases remaining between them. The CDR3 extends over 15 amino acids. The CDR3 bases are TGTGCCAGCAGTTACACAGTCAAGGCGGGCACTGAAGCTTTCTTT. This gives the protein CASSYTVKAGTEAFF.

The rearrangement uses TRBV28 and TRBJ1-4; 10 nucleotides agree with TRBD1. J was trimmed by 10 bases and V by 4 bases; bases with no gene match: 12. The CDR3 is made up of 16 amino acids. Germline lookup yields CDR1 MDHEN and CDR2 SYDVKM. The CDR3 sequence: CASSSSGQGESGKLFF. CDR3 bases: TGTGCCAGCAGTTCCAGCGGACAGGGGGAATCAGGAAAACTGTTTTTT.

The chain couples TRBV5-1 to TRBJ1-1; tentatively, D is TRBD1 (6 bases). There are 17 residues in the CDR3. Trimming shortened V by 0 bases and J by 0 bases, and 15 bases separated the two germline ends. The V gene's germline CDR1 is SGHRS and CDR2 YFSETQ. CDR3 sequence: CASSLVPRGLLNTEAFF. CDR3 coding DNA: TGCGCCAGCAGCTTGGTCCCCAGGGGCCTATTGAACACTGAAGCTTTCTTT.

This chain connects TRBV9 to TRBJ2-1; 8 positions agree with TRBD1. Trimming took 4 bases from V and 7 from J; bases not matched to a gene: 13. Looked up from germline, CDR1 is SGDLS and CDR2 is YYNGEE. The CDR3 extends over 16 amino acids. CDR3 in DNA: TGTGCCAGCAGCCCCAGGGGGCAGGGGGCTTGGAATGAGCAGTTCTTC. Its protein is CASSPRGQGAWNEQFF.

V gene TRBV28 combines with J gene TRBJ1-6; D is ambiguous. Looked up from germline, CDR1 is MDHEN and CDR2 is SYDVKM. This CDR3 contains 12 residues. The V end lost 3 bases, the J end lost 9 bases, and 6 bases lay between the germline ends. This CDR3 reads CASSLTASPLHF. The CDR3 nucleotides read TGTGCCAGCAGTTTGACGGCTTCACCCCTCCACTTT.

The V call is TRBV5-1, the J call TRBJ2-3, with D possibly matching TRBD2 (6 bases). This CDR3 comprises 17 residues. In germline, CDR1 is SGHRS, CDR2 YFSETQ. Trimming left V 7 bases short and J 0 bases short, with 21 bases between. The CDR3 DNA reads TGCGCCAGCGGCCCGAATATAGCGGTTGTGAGCACAGATACGCAGTATTTT. Protein: CASGPNIAVVSTDTQYF.

The chain joins TRBV25-1 to TRBJ2-4; perhaps TRBD1 as D (6 bases). The CDR3 runs to 16 residues. Germline V CDR1 and CDR2: MGHDK, SYGVNS. Trimming removed 6 bases from V and 0 bases from J, with 15 bases in between. The CDR3 spells CASRPKGHLAKNIQYF. As DNA, the CDR3 is TGTGCCAGCAGGCCGAAGGGACACCTAGCCAAAAACATTCAGTACTTC.

V gene TRBV29-1 combines with J gene TRBJ1-3; 7 nucleotides line up with TRBD1. Germline V gene data show CDR1 as SQVTM and CDR2 as ANQGSEA. There are 12 residues in the CDR3. Trimming cost V 8 bases and J 4 bases; bases outside gene matches: 5. The CDR3 loop is CSFKGAGNTIYF. DNA for the CDR3: TGCAGCTTTAAGGGGGCGGGAAACACCATATATTTT.

The rearrangement links TRBV19 to TRBJ2-5, with 10 bases fitting TRBD2. The V segment lost 4 bases and the J segment 5 bases; nucleotides outside the gene matches: 7. Germline V lookup: CDR1 LNHDA, CDR2 SQIVND (reference sequence). CDR3 length: 15 amino acids. The CDR3 sequence: CASSKSGGARETQYF. The CDR3 region has the DNA TGTGCCAGTAGTAAAAGCGGGGGGGCCAGGGAGACCCAGTACTTC.

J is TRBJ2-2 and V is TRBV4-3; D ambiguous. The germline gives CDR1 LGHNA, CDR2 YSLEER. The ends were cut back, 0 bases at V and 2 bases at J, with 1 base in the middle. The CDR3 loop spans 13 amino acids. The CDR3 DNA reads TGCGCCAGCAGCCAAGACAACACCGGGGAGCTGTTTTTT. It translates to CASSQDNTGELFF.

This chain connects TRBV2 to TRBJ1-5, with D maybe TRBD1 (6 bases). Germline V gene lookup returns CDR1 SNHLY and CDR2 FYNNEI. The CDR3 covers 17 residues. Deletions cut 2 bases from V and 2 bases from J, with 16 bases between. In nucleotides, the CDR3 is TGTGCCAGCAGTGAATTCCGGGGGCGAAGCGGCAATCAGCCCCAGCATTTT. It translates to CASSEFRGRSGNQPQHF.

The chain recombines TRBV11-2 with TRBJ2-2; a possible D gene is TRBD2 (5 bases). The V end was cut by 3 bases, the J end by 6 bases, with 14 bases between. From germline, CDR1 is SGHAT and CDR2 FQNNGV. This CDR3 comprises 15 residues. Here the CDR3 DNA reads TGTGCCAGCAGCTTCTCCCTTAGCGTCCCCGGGGAGCTGTTTTTT. Protein sequence: CASSFSLSVPGELFF.

This sequence joins TRBV20-1 and TRBJ2-4; no clear D gene. From germline, CDR1 is DFQATT and CDR2 SNEGSKA (reference sequence). This CDR3 is built from 11 residues. V was clipped by 0 bases and J by 8 bases, with 5 bases between them. The CDR3 loop is CSARDRYIQYF. CDR3 sequence (DNA): TGCAGTGCTAGAGATCGGTACATTCAGTACTTC.

Only one count was recorded for this clone. The gene calls are TRBV28 and TRBJ1-6, with TRBD1 as a possible D gene (6 bases). V was clipped by 6 bases and J by 8 bases, with 20 bases between them. The CDR3 loop spans 16 amino acids. The germline V gene encodes CDR1 MDHEN and CDR2 SYDVKM. In nucleotides, the CDR3 is TGTGCCAGCAGCGCATCTGGAGGGGGGCGGCATTCACCCCTCCACTTT. Its protein product is CASSASGGGRHSPLHF.

The rearrangement joins TRBV6-1 to TRBJ2-3, with 9 nucleotides matching TRBD2. V shed 1 base, J shed 6 bases, and the junction held 14 bases outside the gene matches. This CDR3 is 18 amino acids long. Germline assignment: CDR1 MNHNS and CDR2 SASEGT. This CDR3 reads CASSEGPVGGGAYDTQYF. In DNA, the CDR3 is TGTGCCAGCAGTGAAGGCCCCGTGGGCGGGGGGGCGTATGATACGCAGTATTTT.

This rearrangement joins TRBV11-2 to TRBJ1-1; D gene uncertain. This CDR3 has 14 residues. The ends were cut back, 0 bases at V and 11 bases at J, with 16 bases in the middle. In germline, CDR1 is SGHAT, CDR2 FQNNGV. The CDR3 nucleotides are TGTGCCAGCAGCTTAGATCGGTTACAAAGTAAGGCTTTCTTT. It specifies CASSLDRLQSKAFF.